These 8 T cell receptor beta chains were sequenced from one sample in a study of neurological immune-mediated disorders. The sample's time point: longitudinal time-point 1 (baseline). One entry per CDR3 protein results from TCRdb running MiXCR on the 5' RACE reads. Of some 60,000 distinct CDR3 sequences in the sample, roughly 10% were seen once. The specimen was PBMCs. The receptors derive from a male donor with HTLV-1-associated myelopathy (HAM/TSP).

This clonotype showed up many times. The V gene is TRBV5-1, the J gene TRBJ1-2, with TRBD1 matching 7 bases. CDR3 length equals 17 residues. CDR1 and CDR2 from the germline V gene are SGHRS and YFSETQ. Losses at the gene ends were 2 bases for V and 6 bases for J; bases not matched to a gene: 16. The CDR3 region has the DNA TGCGCCAGCAGCTTCCCGGGACCCAAGGGGGCCCAGGATGGCTACACCTTC. Translating gives CASSFPGPKGAQDGYTF.

By proportion, this clonotype is medium-sized (0.01 to 0.1%). The chain carries TRBV7-9 and TRBJ2-7; 8 nucleotides match TRBD1. J gave up 6 bases and V 7 bases, and 8 bases lay outside the gene matches. Germline CDR1 is SEHNR and CDR2 is FQNEAQ (reference sequence). This CDR3 is built from 13 residues. CDR3: CASIEDRDLEQYF. The CDR3 nucleotides read TGTGCCAGCATCGAGGACAGGGACCTCGAGCAGTACTTC.

This clonotype was found many times. The V call is TRBV3-1, the J call TRBJ2-7; D is possibly TRBD1 (6 bases). Germline CDR1 is LGHDT and CDR2 is YNNKEL (reference sequence). This CDR3 is built from 14 residues. Trimming pared 4 bases from V and 3 bases from J, leaving 13 bases between. CDR3 residues: CASSPRGTGYEQYF. In nucleotides, the CDR3 is TGTGCCAGCAGCCCCAGGGGAACGGGCTACGAGCAGTACTTC.

There are many counts of this clonotype. V usage is TRBV7-9 and J usage is TRBJ2-1; D call uncertain. Deletions cut 3 bases from V and 13 bases from J, with 10 bases between. Germline-derived CDR1 and CDR2 are SEHNR and FQNEAQ (reference sequence). This CDR3 comprises 11 residues. The CDR3 coding sequence is TGTGCCAGCAGCTTCGACTCAGCCCAGTTCTTC. It is translated as CASSFDSAQFF.

This clonotype was seen at least ten times. This chain connects TRBV20-1 to TRBJ1-1; a possible D gene is TRBD1 (6 bases). CDR1 and CDR2 from the germline V gene are DFQATT and SNEGSKA (reference sequence). The length of the CDR3 is 13 residues. The chain's CDR3 is CSPRGRGNTEAFF. Written as DNA, the CDR3 is TGCAGCCCTAGGGGGAGGGGAAACACTGAAGCTTTCTTT.

The chain joins TRBV20-1 to TRBJ2-5; 7 bases map to TRBD1. This CDR3 is built from 15 residues. CDR1 and CDR2 (germline): DFQATT, SNEGSKA (reference sequence). V trimming: 4 bases; J trimming: 1 base; junction bases outside the gene matches: 9. The DNA of the CDR3 is TGCAGTGCTAACACACTACAGGGGAGCCAAGAGACCCAGTACTTC. It encodes CSANTLQGSQETQYF.

The chain has TRBV4-2 and TRBJ2-5, with 11 positions matching TRBD2. Losses at the gene ends were 4 bases for V and 3 bases for J; bases not matched to a gene: 10. CDR1 is LGHNA, CDR2 YNFKEQ, per germline. The CDR3 consists of 17 residues. CDR3 nucleotide sequence: TGTGCCAGCAGCCCAGCCCTAACTAGCGGGGGAGAAGAGACCCAGTACTTC. Encoded protein: CASSPALTSGGEETQYF.

This clonotype was counted ten times or more. The rearrangement joins TRBV5-1 to TRBJ2-3, with D unresolved. The CDR3 is made up of 15 amino acids. Germline V gives CDR1 SGHRS, CDR2 YFSETQ. Trimming took 4 bases from V and 5 from J, leaving 17 bases between them. The CDR3 loop reads CASSSRTVSGDTQYF. The CDR3 DNA sequence: TGCGCCAGCAGCAGTCGAACCGTTTCGGGAGATACGCAGTATTTT.